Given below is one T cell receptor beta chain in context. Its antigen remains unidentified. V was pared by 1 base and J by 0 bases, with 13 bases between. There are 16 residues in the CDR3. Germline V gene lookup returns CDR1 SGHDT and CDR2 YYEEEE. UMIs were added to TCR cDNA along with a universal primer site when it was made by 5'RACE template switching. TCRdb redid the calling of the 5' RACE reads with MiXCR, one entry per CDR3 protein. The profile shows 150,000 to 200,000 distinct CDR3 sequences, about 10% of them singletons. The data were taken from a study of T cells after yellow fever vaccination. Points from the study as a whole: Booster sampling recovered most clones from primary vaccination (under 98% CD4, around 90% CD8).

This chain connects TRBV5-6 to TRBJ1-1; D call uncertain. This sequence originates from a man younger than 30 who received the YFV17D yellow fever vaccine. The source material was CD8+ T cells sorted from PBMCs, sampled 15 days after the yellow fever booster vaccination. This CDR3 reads CASSLSLGRLNTEAFF. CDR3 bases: TGTGCCAGCAGCTTGTCTCTCGGCAGATTGAACACTGAAGCTTTCTTT.